This TCR beta chain was sequenced for a study of T cells in Graves' hyperthyroidism and ophthalmopathy. Remarks on this clonotype: Its antigen is as yet unknown. An end of the junction does not agree with germline; a read error may underlie this.

The investigators amplified TCR beta CDR3 regions from RNA transcripts. Primed by the HTBI set, a first-round RT-PCR was run on the TCR CDR3. MiXCR, applied by TCRdb to the multiplex PCR reads, yields one record per CDR3 protein. The sample carries about 560,000 distinct CDR3 sequences, 46% recorded once. Germline V gene data show CDR1 as SEHNR and CDR2 as FQNEAQ (reference sequence). The CDR3 spans 15 residues. Study results and caveats: Most clonotypes expanded in thyroid above 0.001 were likewise present in blood.

A lack of ophthalmopathy progression within 18 months defined stable Graves' hyperthyroidism. Each diagnosis drew on symptoms, thyroxine, TRAb, thyroid ultrasound and orbital computed tomography findings. V is TRBV7-9 and J is TRBJ2-5; 7 bases line up with TRBD2. The source material was peripheral blood or thyroid tissue (not recorded which). This receptor was identified in a woman under 30 with Graves' hyperthyroidism. The CDR3 coding sequence is TGCGCCAGTGGGCTGGGGGGGGATACGACAGAGACCCAGTACTTC. It yields the protein CASGLGGDTTETQYF.